A selection of T cell receptor beta chains follows, all from one sample in a study of PD-1 blockade in classical Hodgkin lymphoma. Data came from immunoSEQ multiplex PCR; TCRdb stores just in-frame clones and leaves some out. The data hold approximately 70,000 clones, with more than 85% observed a single time. This specimen consisted of peripheral blood mononuclear cells (PBMCs), obtained at baseline. Source of these receptors: a human donor with classical Hodgkin lymphoma. Both conserved end residues are part of each CDR3. A D gene is named only where the DNA matches it firmly. The size entry is marked missing in some rows and otherwise reads once, few, many or a size class.

V	D	J	size	DNA	CDR3
TRBV4-2	NA	TRBJ1-2	NA	TGTGCCAGCAGCCAAGACTTACAGCGTGGCTACACCTTC	CASSQDLQRGYTF
TRBV6-5	NA	TRBJ1-5	NA	TGTGCCAGCAGTTACTCGGAAGATCAGCCCCAGCATTTT	CASSYSEDQPQHF
TRBV7-9	NA	TRBJ2-7	NA	TGTGCCAGCAGCTTAAATCCCCACGGCGAGCAGTACTTC	CASSLNPHGEQYF
TRBV5-6	NA	TRBJ2-7	NA	TGTGCCAGCAGCTCGGACTGGACCACCTACGAGCAGTACTTC	CASSSDWTTYEQYF
TRBV11-2	NA	TRBJ1-4	NA	TGTGCCAGCAGCTTAGCCTTTTTGCGTGCAACTAATGAAAAACTGTTTTTT	CASSLAFLRATNEKLFF
TRBV6-1	TRBD2	TRBJ2-5	NA	TGTGCCAGCAGTGAAGCGGTCAGCGGGAGCGGCGCACAAGAGACCCAGTACTTC	CASSEAVSGSGAQETQYF
TRBV13	TRBD1	TRBJ2-7	NA	TGTGCCAGCAGCTTATTCGGGACAGGGGTCAACGAGCAGTACTTC	CASSLFGTGVNEQYF
TRBV29-1	NA	TRBJ1-1	NA	TGCAGCGCCCTCCAGGTCAGGGGCCCCCCGCCCACTGAAGCTTTCTTT	CSALQVRGPPPTEAFF
TRBV19	NA	TRBJ2-5	NA	TGTGCCAGTAGCCCTTCGGAGAACCAAGAGACCCAGTACTTC	CASSPSENQETQYF
TRBV7-3	NA	TRBJ2-5	NA	TGTGCCAGCAGCTTTTTTAGCGGAGACCAAGAGACCCAGTACTTC	CASSFFSGDQETQYF
TRBV18	TRBD2	TRBJ2-1	NA	TGTGCCAGCTCGCAAAGACCTAGCGGGAGAGGGAATGAGCAGTTCTTC	CASSQRPSGRGNEQFF
TRBV6-5	NA	TRBJ2-1	few	TGTGCCAGCAGCTCGGCAAGCTCCTACAATGAGCAGTTCTTC	CASSSASSYNEQFF
TRBV20-1	NA	TRBJ1-2	NA	TGCAGTGCCAGAAGGGGGGCAGGCTACACCTTC	CSARRGAGYTF
TRBV19	NA	TRBJ1-2	once	TGTGCCAGCTGCTCCCGGGACGGAGTTTCCTATGGCTACACCTTC	CASCSRDGVSYGYTF
TRBV4-2	NA	TRBJ1-1	NA	TGTGCCAGCAGCTCGAACACTGAAGCTTTCTTT	CASSSNTEAFF
TRBV19	TRBD2	TRBJ2-2	NA	TGTGCCAGTAGTATATGGGGACTAGCGCCCGGGGAGCTGTTTTTT	CASSIWGLAPGELFF